This TCR beta chain was sequenced for a study of blood T cell repertoires in COVID-19. Per the germline V gene, CDR1 is MNHEY and CDR2 is SVGAGI. The CDR3 totals 15 residues. Trimming took 6 bases from V and 4 from J; bases not matched to a gene: 11. Per the original methods: Reference gene primers were amplified, and this amplification served to estimate nucleated cell counts. TCRdb's copy holds only in-frame clones and misses some; the assay was immunoSEQ multiplex PCR. The V and J calls and clone size come from that table; D and trimming were worked out from the DNA. The sample includes about 74,000 clones, 84% of them seen just once.

The chain has TRBV6-5 and TRBJ2-5, with TRBD1 identical over 7 bases. The receptor was isolated from a man aged 65 to 85 with acute or convalescent COVID-19. The sample taken for sequencing was peripheral blood. The CDR3 spells CASRPPGGLGETQYF. Here the CDR3 DNA reads TGTGCCAGCAGACCGCCAGGGGGTCTTGGAGAGACCCAGTACTTC.